This T cell receptor beta chain was retrieved from a study of T cells in Graves' hyperthyroidism and ophthalmopathy. Amplified regions were TCR beta CDR3 sequences from RNA transcripts. First-round RT-PCR of the TCR CDR3 relied on the HTBI primer set. From the multiplex PCR reads, TCRdb called clonotypes with MiXCR, one entry per CDR3 protein. The repertoire has around 350,000 distinct CDR3 sequences, 19% of them found once; the top ten carry 3% to 4%. Each diagnosis drew on symptoms, thyroxine, TRAb, thyroid ultrasound and orbital computed tomography findings. Germline values: CDR1 SGHTA, CDR2 FQGNSA. Trimming pared 4 bases from V and 10 bases from J, leaving 14 bases between. The CDR3 spans 14 residues.

The gene calls are TRBV7-2 and TRBJ1-6; D gene uncertain. Material: blood. The clonotype comes from a woman aged 18-29 years with Graves' hyperthyroidism. CDR3 amino acids: CASSSGLGRSPLHF. The CDR3 bases are TGTGCCAGCAGCTCGGGCCTCGGCCGATCACCCCTCCACTTT.